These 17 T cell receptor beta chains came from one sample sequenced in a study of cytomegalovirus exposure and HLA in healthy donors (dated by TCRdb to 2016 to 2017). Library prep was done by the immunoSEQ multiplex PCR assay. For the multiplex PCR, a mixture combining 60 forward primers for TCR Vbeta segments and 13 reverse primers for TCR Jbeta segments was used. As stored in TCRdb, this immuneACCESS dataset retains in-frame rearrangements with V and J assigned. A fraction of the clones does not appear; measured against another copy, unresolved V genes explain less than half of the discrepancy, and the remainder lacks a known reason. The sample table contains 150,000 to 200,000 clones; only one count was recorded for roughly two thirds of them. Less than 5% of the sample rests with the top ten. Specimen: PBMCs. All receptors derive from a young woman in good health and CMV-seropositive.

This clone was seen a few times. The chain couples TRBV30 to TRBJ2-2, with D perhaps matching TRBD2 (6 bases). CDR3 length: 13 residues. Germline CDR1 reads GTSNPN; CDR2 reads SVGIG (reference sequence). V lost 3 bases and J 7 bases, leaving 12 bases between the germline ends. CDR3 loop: CAWRGREDGELFF. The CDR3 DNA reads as TGTGCCTGGAGAGGAAGGGAGGACGGGGAGCTGTTTTTT.

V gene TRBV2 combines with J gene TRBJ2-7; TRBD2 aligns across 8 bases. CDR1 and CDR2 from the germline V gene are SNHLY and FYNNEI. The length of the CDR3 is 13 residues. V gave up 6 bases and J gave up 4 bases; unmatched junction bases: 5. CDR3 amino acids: CASRAGDMYEQYF. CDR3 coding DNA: TGTGCCAGCAGAGCGGGAGACATGTACGAGCAGTACTTC. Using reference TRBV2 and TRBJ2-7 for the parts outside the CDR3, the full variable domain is EPEVTQTPSHQVTQMGQEVILRCVPISNHLYFYWYRQILGQKVEFLVSFYNNEISEKSEIFDDQFSVERPDGSNFTLKIRSTKLEDSAMYFCASRAGDMYEQYFGPGTRLTVT.

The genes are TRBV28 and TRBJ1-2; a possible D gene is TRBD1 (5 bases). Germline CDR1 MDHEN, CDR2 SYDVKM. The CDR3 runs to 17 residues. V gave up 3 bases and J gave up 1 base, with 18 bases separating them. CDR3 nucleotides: TGTGCCAGCAGTTTCGGTCACGGCAGTAGGGGTAACTATGGCTACACCTTC. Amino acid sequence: CASSFGHGSRGNYGYTF.

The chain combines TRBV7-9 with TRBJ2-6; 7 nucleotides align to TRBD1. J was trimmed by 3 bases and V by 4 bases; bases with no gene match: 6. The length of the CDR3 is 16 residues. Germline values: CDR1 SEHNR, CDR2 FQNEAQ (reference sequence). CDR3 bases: TGTGCCAGCAGCTCAAAACACAGGGGTGGGGCCAACGTCCTGACTTTC. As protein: CASSSKHRGGANVLTF.

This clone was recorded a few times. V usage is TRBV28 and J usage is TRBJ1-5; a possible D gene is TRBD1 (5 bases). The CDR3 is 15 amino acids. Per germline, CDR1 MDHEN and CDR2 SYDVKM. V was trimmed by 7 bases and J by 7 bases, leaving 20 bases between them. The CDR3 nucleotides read TGTGCCAGCAATCCCGCGGGGGGATGGAGCCAGCCCCAGCATTTT. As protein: CASNPAGGWSQPQHF.

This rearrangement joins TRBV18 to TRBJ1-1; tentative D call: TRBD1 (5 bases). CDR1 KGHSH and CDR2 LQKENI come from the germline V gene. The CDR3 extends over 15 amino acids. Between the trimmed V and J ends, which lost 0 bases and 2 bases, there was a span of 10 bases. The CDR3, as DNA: TGTGCCAGCTCACCACCTAGCAGGGTCAACACTGAAGCTTTCTTT. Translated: CASSPPSRVNTEAFF.

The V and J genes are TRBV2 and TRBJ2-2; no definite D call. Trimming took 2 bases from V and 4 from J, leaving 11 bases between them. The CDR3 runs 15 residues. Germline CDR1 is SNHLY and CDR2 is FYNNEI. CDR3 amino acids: CASSEWVTFTGELFF. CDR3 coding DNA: TGTGCCAGCAGTGAATGGGTGACTTTCACCGGGGAGCTGTTTTTT.

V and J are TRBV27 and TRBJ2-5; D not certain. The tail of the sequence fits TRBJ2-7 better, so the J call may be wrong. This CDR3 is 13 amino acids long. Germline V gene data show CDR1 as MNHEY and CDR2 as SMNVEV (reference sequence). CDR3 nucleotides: TGTGCCTCCGGCGGACCTAGCTCCTACGAGCAGTACTTC. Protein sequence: CASGGPSSYEQYF.

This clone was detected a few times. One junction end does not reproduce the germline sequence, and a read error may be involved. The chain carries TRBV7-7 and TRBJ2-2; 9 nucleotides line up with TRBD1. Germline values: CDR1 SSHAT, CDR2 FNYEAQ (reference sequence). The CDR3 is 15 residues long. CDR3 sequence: CASSRQGANTGELFF. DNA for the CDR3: TGTGCTAGCAGCAGACAGGGGGCGAACACCGGGGAGCTGTTTTTT. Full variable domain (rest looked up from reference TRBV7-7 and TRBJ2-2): GAGVSQSPRYKVTKRGQDVTLRCDPISSHATLYWYQQALGQGPEFLTYFNYEAQPDKSGLPSDRFSAERPEGSISTLTIQRTEQRDSAMYRCASSRQGANTGELFFGEGSRLTVL.

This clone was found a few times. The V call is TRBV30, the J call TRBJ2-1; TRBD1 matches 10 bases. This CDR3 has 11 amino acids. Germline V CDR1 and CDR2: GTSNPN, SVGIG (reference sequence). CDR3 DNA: TGTGCGGGACAGGGGTTCAATGAGCAGTTCTTC. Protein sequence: CAGQGFNEQFF. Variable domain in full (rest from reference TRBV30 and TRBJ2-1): SQTIHQWPATLVQPVGSPLSLECTVEGTSNPNLYWYRQAAGRGLQLLFYSVGIGQISSEVPQNLSASRPQDRQFILSSKKLLLSDSGFYLCAGQGFNEQFFGPGTRLTVL.

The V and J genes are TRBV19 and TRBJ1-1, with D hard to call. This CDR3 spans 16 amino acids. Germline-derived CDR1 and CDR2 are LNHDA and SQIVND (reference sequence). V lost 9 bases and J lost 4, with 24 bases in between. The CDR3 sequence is CASNGGYVVRVTEAFF. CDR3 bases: TGTGCCAGCAACGGAGGGTACGTGGTGAGGGTCACTGAAGCTTTCTTT.

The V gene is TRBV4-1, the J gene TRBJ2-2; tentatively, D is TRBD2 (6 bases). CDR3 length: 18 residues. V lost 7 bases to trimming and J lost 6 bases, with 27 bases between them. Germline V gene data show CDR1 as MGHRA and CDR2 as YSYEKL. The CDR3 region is CASKPGLGGDWGPGELFF. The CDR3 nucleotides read TGCGCCAGCAAACCGGGACTCGGAGGGGATTGGGGACCCGGGGAGCTGTTTTTT.

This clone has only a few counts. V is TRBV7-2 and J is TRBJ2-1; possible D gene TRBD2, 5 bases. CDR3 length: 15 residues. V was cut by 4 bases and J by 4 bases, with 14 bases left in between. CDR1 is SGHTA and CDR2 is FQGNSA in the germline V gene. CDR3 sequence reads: CASSSDLPGYNEQFF. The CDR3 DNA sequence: TGTGCCAGCAGCTCTGATTTACCGGGGTACAATGAGCAGTTCTTC.

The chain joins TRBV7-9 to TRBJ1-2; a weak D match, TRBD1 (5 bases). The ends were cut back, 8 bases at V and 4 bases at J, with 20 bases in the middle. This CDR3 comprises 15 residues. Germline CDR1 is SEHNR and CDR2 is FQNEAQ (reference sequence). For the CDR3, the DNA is TGTGCCAGCGGCGAAGGGGTTTTTGCGTCCTATGGCTACACCTTC. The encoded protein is CASGEGVFASYGYTF.

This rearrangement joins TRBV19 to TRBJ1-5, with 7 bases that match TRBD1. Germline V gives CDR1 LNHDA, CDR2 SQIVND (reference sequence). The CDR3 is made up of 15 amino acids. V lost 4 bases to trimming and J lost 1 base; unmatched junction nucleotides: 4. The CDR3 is CASSTTGASNQPQHF. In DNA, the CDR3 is TGTGCCAGTAGTACCACAGGGGCCAGCAATCAGCCCCAGCATTTT.

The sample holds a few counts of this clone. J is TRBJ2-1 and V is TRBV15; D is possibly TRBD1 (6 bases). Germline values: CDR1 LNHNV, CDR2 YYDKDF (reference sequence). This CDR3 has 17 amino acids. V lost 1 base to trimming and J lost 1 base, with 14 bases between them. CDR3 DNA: TGTGCCACCAGCAGAGTACATTGGCAGGGGTCCTACAATGAGCAGTTCTTC. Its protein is CATSRVHWQGSYNEQFF.

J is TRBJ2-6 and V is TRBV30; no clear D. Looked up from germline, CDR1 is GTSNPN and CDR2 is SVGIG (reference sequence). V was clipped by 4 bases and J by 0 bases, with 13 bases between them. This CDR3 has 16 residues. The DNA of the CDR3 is TGTGCCTGGAAAAAACTGTCCCTCTCTGGGGCCAACGTCCTGACTTTC. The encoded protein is CAWKKLSLSGANVLTF.